This T cell receptor beta chain originates from a study of response to subunit inactivated influenza vaccine. The study's findings and limits: Only a handful of new T cells, the authors suggested, are recruited with each seasonal influenza vaccination.

In this sample, this clonotype turned up a few times. Its target is unknown. MiXCR was run by TCRdb on the RT-PCR reads, yielding one entry per CDR3 protein. The profile covers about 830,000 distinct CDR3 sequences, with less than 20% appearing a single time and 11% taken by the ten largest. The length of the CDR3 is 14 residues. After removal of 5 bases from V and 7 bases from J, the junction contained 7 bases not matched to a gene. CDR1 is SGHTA, CDR2 FQGNSA, per germline. This TCR was recovered from a man aged 45-65 years who received an inactivated influenza vaccine. The chain joins TRBV7-2 to TRBJ1-2; 10 bases fit TRBD1. The source material was PBMCs from blood, sampled roughly 5 days after vaccination. Written as DNA, the CDR3 is TGTGCCAGCAGCCGGGGTGGGACAGGGGTTGGCTACACCTTC. Translated, it gives CASSRGGTGVGYTF.